This T cell receptor beta chain was recorded in a study of T cells in Graves' hyperthyroidism and ophthalmopathy. Study context: Prior to any treatment, at the point of initial diagnosis, peripheral blood was collected.

This clonotype was observed a handful of times. Trimming removed 0 bases from V and 0 bases from J, with 13 bases in between. This CDR3 is 17 amino acids long. Germline CDR1 and CDR2: SGHDT and YYEEEE. It was considered stable Graves' hyperthyroidism when ophthalmopathy did not progress within 18 months. Diagnoses were established using clinical symptoms, serum thyroxine and TRAb, thyroid ultrasound and orbital computed tomography. Using RNA transcripts as the source, TCR beta CDR3 regions were amplified. With the HTBI primer set, the TCR CDR3 went through a first round of RT-PCR. TCRdb re-derived calls from the multiplex PCR reads in MiXCR, one entry per CDR3 protein. Of 250,000 to 350,000 distinct CDR3 sequences detected, approximately 17% appear once; the ten largest clones hold around 35%.

The source material was blood. This receptor was taken from a young man with Graves' hyperthyroidism. This chain joins TRBV5-6 and TRBJ1-3, with D possibly matching TRBD1 (5 bases). The CDR3 reads CASSLGGRDFSGNTIYF. The CDR3, as DNA: TGTGCCAGCAGCTTGGGCGGCAGGGACTTCTCTGGAAACACCATATATTTT.